Listed here are 6 T cell receptor beta chains from one sample, sequenced in a study of CD8 T cells in ankylosing spondylitis. TCRdb processed the 5' RACE reads anew with MiXCR; each CDR3 protein has one entry. The sample includes 180,000 or so distinct CDR3 sequences, around 10% of them seen just once. Sample: blood, either unsorted or a sorted T cell fraction (not recorded which). The receptors shown here come from a male donor with ankylosing spondylitis or in good health (not recorded which).

This clonotype was observed at least ten times. The chain carries TRBV5-1 and TRBJ2-2, with 12 bases matching TRBD2. The CDR3 sequence is 16 residues long. Per the germline V gene, CDR1 is SGHRS and CDR2 is YFSETQ. Trimming at V came to 4 bases and at J to 6 bases, leaving 7 bases not matched to a gene. CDR3 nucleotide sequence: TGCGCCAGCAGCCCACTGACTAGCGGGAGTGCCGGGGAGCTGTTTTTT. Its translation is CASSPLTSGSAGELFF. The complete variable domain, with remaining parts taken from reference TRBV5-1 and TRBJ2-2, reads KAGVTQTPRYLIKTRGQQVTLSCSPISGHRSVSWYQQTPGQGLQFLFEYFSETQRNKGNFPGRFSGRQFSNSRSEMNVSTLELGDSALYLCASSPLTSGSAGELFFGEGSRLTVL.

This clonotype was detected ten times or more. The chain links TRBV5-1 to TRBJ1-4, with D possibly matching TRBD1 (5 bases). V was clipped by 2 bases and J by 5 bases, with 13 bases between them. Per germline, CDR1 SGHRS and CDR2 YFSETQ. This CDR3 contains 15 residues. This CDR3 is CASSLLGRSNEKLFF. The CDR3 DNA sequence: TGCGCCAGCAGCTTACTGGGACGGTCGAATGAAAAACTGTTTTTT.

This clonotype was picked up many times. The chain carries TRBV2 and TRBJ2-3; D is possibly TRBD2 (5 bases). This CDR3 is built from 16 residues. The germline V gene encodes CDR1 SNHLY and CDR2 FYNNEI. Deletions cut 0 bases from V and 0 bases from J, with 10 bases between. CDR3: CASSEARTRSTDTQYF. In DNA, the CDR3 is TGTGCCAGCAGTGAAGCGCGGACTCGTAGCACAGATACGCAGTATTTT. The variable domain in full, completed from reference TRBV2 and TRBJ2-3, reads EPEVTQTPSHQVTQMGQEVILRCVPISNHLYFYWYRQILGQKVEFLVSFYNNEISEKSEIFDDQFSVERPDGSNFTLKIRSTKLEDSAMYFCASSEARTRSTDTQYFGPGTRLTVL.

This clonotype was seen at least ten times. The chain has TRBV6-1 and TRBJ1-5; D gene unclear. The V end was cut by 7 bases, the J end by 6 bases, with 13 bases between. The CDR3 length is 13 residues. Germline CDR1 MNHNS, CDR2 SASEGT. CDR3 residues: CASTNHRGQPQHF. DNA of the CDR3: TGTGCCAGCACCAACCATCGAGGTCAGCCCCAGCATTTT.

The gene calls are TRBV20-1 and TRBJ2-5; 9 positions agree with TRBD1. Germline CDR1 reads DFQATT; CDR2 reads SNEGSKA (reference sequence). V shed 6 bases, J shed 4 bases, and the junction held 3 bases outside the gene matches. CDR3 length: 12 residues. The CDR3 coding sequence is TGCAGTGCCATACAGGGGGCAGAGACCCAGTACTTC. It translates to CSAIQGAETQYF.

This clonotype was detected ten times or more. The gene calls are TRBV9 and TRBJ1-6; D possibly corresponds to TRBD1 (6 bases). V lost 3 bases to trimming and J lost 0 bases, with 10 bases between them. This CDR3 is built from 16 residues. Germline V gene sequence: CDR1 SGDLS, CDR2 YYNGEE. The CDR3 here is CASSEDSPSYNSPLHF. The DNA for the CDR3 is TGTGCCAGCAGCGAGGACAGCCCCTCCTATAATTCACCCCTCCACTTT.